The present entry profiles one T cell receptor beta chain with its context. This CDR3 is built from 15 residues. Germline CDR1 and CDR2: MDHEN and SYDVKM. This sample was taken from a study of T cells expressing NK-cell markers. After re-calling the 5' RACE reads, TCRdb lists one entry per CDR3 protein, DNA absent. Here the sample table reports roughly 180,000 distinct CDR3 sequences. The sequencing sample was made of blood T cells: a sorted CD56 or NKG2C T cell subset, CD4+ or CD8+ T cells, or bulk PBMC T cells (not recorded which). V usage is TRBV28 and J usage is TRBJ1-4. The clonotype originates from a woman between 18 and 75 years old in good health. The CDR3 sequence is CASSLAAATNEKLFF.